Listed here are 30 T cell receptor beta chains from one sample, sequenced in a study of blood T cell repertoires in COVID-19. Assay used: immunoSEQ multiplex PCR; TCRdb lists only in-frame clones, some missing. The profile shows some 250,000 clones, 81% of them singletons. The sequencing sample was made of peripheral blood. The receptors originated from an elderly woman with COVID-19, enrolled during active disease.

This clone came up many times. V gene TRBV2 combines with J gene TRBJ2-2; the D gene is possibly TRBD2 (6 bases). Between the trimmed V and J ends, which lost 5 bases and 1 base, there was a span of 17 bases. The germline gives CDR1 SNHLY, CDR2 FYNNEI. This CDR3 has 17 residues. The CDR3 loop is CASSSRRGTQNTGELFF. The CDR3 nucleotides read TGTGCCAGCAGTTCCCGCCGGGGGACGCAGAACACCGGGGAGCTGTTTTTT.

The chain is built from TRBV2 and TRBJ1-2; 8 bases align to TRBD1. The junction had 3 bases not matched to a gene; V was cut back by 4 bases and J by 5 bases. CDR1 and CDR2 from the germline V gene are SNHLY and FYNNEI. The CDR3 loop spans 13 amino acids. Here the CDR3 DNA reads TGTGCCAGCAGTGGGACAGGGATATATGGCTACACCTTC. Protein product: CASSGTGIYGYTF.

V gene TRBV7-9 combines with J gene TRBJ1-1; TRBD1 aligns across 7 bases. Germline CDR1 SEHNR, CDR2 FQNEAQ (reference sequence). The CDR3 covers 14 residues. V lost 5 bases, J lost 3 bases, and 6 bases stayed unmatched. CDR3 protein: CASSPSGQHTEAFF. The CDR3 DNA reads as TGTGCCAGCAGCCCCTCGGGACAGCACACTGAAGCTTTCTTT.

The chain employs TRBV6-6 and TRBJ1-1, with TRBD1 matching 8 bases. V dropped 0 bases and J dropped 5; count of bases not matched to a gene: 8. The CDR3 length is 16 residues. CDR1 and CDR2 from the germline V gene are MNHNY and SVGAGI (reference sequence). The chain's CDR3 is CASSYSRTGTRTEAFF. The CDR3 bases are TGTGCCAGCAGTTACTCCCGGACAGGGACGAGGACTGAAGCTTTCTTT.

This chain connects TRBV2 to TRBJ1-5; D is unclear. Trimming took 1 base from V and 2 from J, leaving 9 bases between them. The germline gives CDR1 SNHLY, CDR2 FYNNEI. CDR3 size: 15 residues. The CDR3, as DNA: TGTGCCAGCAGTGAAGTGGACTCGGGCAATCAGCCCCAGCATTTT. It is translated as CASSEVDSGNQPQHF.

This clone has just a few counts. This sequence joins TRBV7-9 and TRBJ1-4; D possibly corresponds to TRBD1 (5 bases). Germline-derived CDR1 and CDR2 are SEHNR and FQNEAQ (reference sequence). CDR3 length: 15 residues. The V end lost 4 bases, the J end lost 0 bases, and 9 bases lay between the germline ends. CDR3 residues: CASSSGGTTNEKLFF. CDR3 nucleotides: TGTGCCAGCAGCTCCGGGGGGACAACTAATGAAAAACTGTTTTTT.

This clone appeared a single time. J is TRBJ1-2 and V is TRBV27; D is undetermined. Trimming shortened V by 6 bases and J by 2 bases, and 16 bases separated the two germline ends. The CDR3 covers 15 residues. Germline CDR1 and CDR2: MNHEY and SMNVEV (reference sequence). DNA for the CDR3: TGTGCCAGCAGAGGTCCCGGGAACGCGAACTATGGCTACACCTTC. Its translation: CASRGPGNANYGYTF.

The gene calls are TRBV7-8 and TRBJ1-1; TRBD1 is a possible D gene (5 bases). Germline V CDR1 and CDR2: SGHVS, FQNEAQ. V lost 6 bases to trimming and J lost 3 bases, with 17 bases between them. The CDR3 has 15 amino acids. The CDR3 here is CASRFLVQGDTEAFF. The CDR3 DNA sequence: TGTGCCAGCAGATTTCTCGTTCAGGGCGACACTGAAGCTTTCTTT.

This clone occurred once. V is TRBV6-1 and J is TRBJ2-1; 9 bases line up with TRBD2. Germline trimming cut 2 bases from V and 4 bases from J; bases unmatched to any gene: 6. Germline assignment: CDR1 MNHNS and CDR2 SASEGT. The CDR3 totals 16 residues. CDR3 sequence: CASSERERGAYNEQFF. CDR3 nucleotide sequence: TGTGCCAGCAGTGAAAGGGAGCGGGGGGCGTACAATGAGCAGTTCTTC.

V is TRBV5-4 and J is TRBJ2-2; D unresolved. The CDR3 loop spans 16 amino acids. V was clipped by 4 bases and J by 4 bases, with 17 bases between them. CDR1 is SGHNT and CDR2 is YYREEE in the germline V gene (reference sequence). CDR3 DNA: TGTGCCAGCAGCCCCAAGGTCAGCTCGGGCACCGGGGAGCTGTTTTTT. The encoded protein is CASSPKVSSGTGELFF.

V gene TRBV20-1 combines with J gene TRBJ1-1, with D tentatively TRBD1 (5 bases). V dropped 3 bases and J dropped 7 bases, with 18 bases sitting between them. The CDR3 loop spans 14 amino acids. Germline loops: CDR1 DFQATT, CDR2 SNEGSKA (reference sequence). The CDR3 sequence: CSASRGSGQVEAFF. CDR3 in DNA: TGCAGTGCTAGTAGGGGATCGGGTCAAGTTGAAGCTTTCTTT.

V and J are TRBV3-1 (or the pseudogene TRBV3-2) and TRBJ2-1; 9 positions agree with TRBD1. The germline CDR1 and CDR2 sequences are LGHDT and YNNKEL (reference sequence). This CDR3 has 19 amino acids. The trim removed 0 bases at V and 6 bases at J, leaving 15 bases unmatched. The CDR3 coding sequence is TGTGCCAGCAGCCAAGATAAGGGGATAGGGGACAGGGAGGTCAATGAGCAGTTCTTC. It translates to CASSQDKGIGDREVNEQFF.

J is TRBJ2-2 and V is TRBV5-1, with 10 bases lining up with TRBD2. Germline-derived CDR1 and CDR2 are SGHRS and YFSETQ. This CDR3 region has 15 residues. V shed 5 bases, J shed 3 bases, and the junction held 4 bases outside the gene matches. CDR3 sequence reads: CASRFLAGDTGELFF. The CDR3 nucleotides read TGCGCCAGCAGGTTTCTAGCGGGAGACACCGGGGAGCTGTTTTTT.

V gene TRBV7-9 combines with J gene TRBJ2-2; 10 positions match TRBD2. Per the germline V gene, CDR1 is SEHNR and CDR2 is FQNEAQ (reference sequence). The ends lost 5 bases at V and 2 bases at J; junction bases unmatched: 5. The CDR3 length is 16 residues. The CDR3 DNA reads as TGTGCCAGCAGCCGTCCTAGCGGGGGAAACACCGGGGAGCTGTTTTTT. The encoded protein is CASSRPSGGNTGELFF.

V and J are TRBV19 and TRBJ2-3, with 15 bases matching TRBD2. Germline V gives CDR1 LNHDA, CDR2 SQIVND (reference sequence). The CDR3 is made up of 19 amino acids. J was trimmed by 5 bases and V by 0 bases; bases with no gene match: 9. The CDR3 is CASSIDPVGLAGGQDTQYF. CDR3 in DNA: TGTGCCAGTAGTATAGATCCCGTCGGACTAGCGGGGGGGCAAGATACGCAGTATTTT. The variable domain in full, with the rest retrieved from reference TRBV19 and TRBJ2-3, is DGGITQSPKYLFRKEGQNVTLSCEQNLNHDAMYWYRQDPGQGLRLIYYSQIVNDFQKGDIAEGYSVSREKKESFPLTVTSAQKNPTAFYLCASSIDPVGLAGGQDTQYFGPGTRLTVL.

V gene TRBV2 combines with J gene TRBJ1-2, with a tentative D call TRBD1 (6 bases). Trimming left V 8 bases short and J 8 bases short, with 15 bases between. Per the germline V gene, CDR1 is SNHLY and CDR2 is FYNNEI. The CDR3 runs to 12 residues. CDR3 DNA: TGTGCCAGCGTACCGACAGGAGGCGGCTACACCTTC. Translation gives CASVPTGGGYTF.

Remarks on this clone: The sample has other DNA sequences that encode this CDR3 too. The gene calls are TRBV11-2 and TRBJ1-3, with 9 positions matching TRBD1. The V gene's germline CDR1 is SGHAT and CDR2 FQNNGV. V gave up 4 bases and J gave up 4 bases; unmatched junction bases: 5. This CDR3 is 15 amino acids long. The CDR3 coding sequence is TGTGCCAGCAGCTCCACAGGGGGCTCGGGAAACACCATATATTTT. Amino acid sequence: CASSSTGGSGNTIYF.

Here the CDR3 reads CASSGGTAYNSPLHF. The CDR3, as DNA: TGTGCCAGCAGCGGCGGGACAGCGTATAATTCACCCCTCCACTTT. The V gene is TRBV9, the J gene TRBJ1-6, with 7 nucleotides matching TRBD1. CDR1 is SGDLS, CDR2 YYNGEE, per germline. This CDR3 has 15 amino acids. J gave up 4 bases and V 3 bases, and 4 bases lay outside the gene matches.

In nucleotides, the CDR3 is TGCGCCAGCAGCTCGGGGACAGGGGGTCATGAGCAGTACTTC. It yields the protein CASSSGTGGHEQYF. The chain has TRBV5-1 and TRBJ2-7; 11 nucleotides align to TRBD1. With V trimmed by 3 bases and J by 7 bases, 6 bases remained unmatched. Germline CDR1 reads SGHRS; CDR2 reads YFSETQ. The CDR3 length is 14 residues.

The CDR3 DNA sequence: TGTGCCAGCATTCCCAGGGTTTCAACTAATGAAAAACTGTTTTTT. Translating it yields CASIPRVSTNEKLFF. The rearrangement links TRBV14 to TRBJ1-4; a weak D match, TRBD1 (5 bases). Per germline, CDR1 SGHDN and CDR2 FVKESK. This CDR3 is 15 amino acids long. Trimming shortened V by 7 bases and J by 0 bases, and 12 bases separated the two germline ends.

The chain has TRBV9 and TRBJ1-2; 10 positions agree with TRBD1. The length of the CDR3 is 14 residues. Germline V gives CDR1 SGDLS, CDR2 YYNGEE. After removal of 0 bases from V and 4 bases from J, the junction contained 0 bases not matched to a gene. CDR3 sequence: CASSVGTGGYGYTF. The CDR3 coding sequence is TGTGCCAGCAGCGTAGGGACAGGGGGCTATGGCTACACCTTC.

The gene calls are TRBV2 and TRBJ1-3, with TRBD1 matching over 7 bases. This CDR3 spans 15 amino acids. The J segment lost 4 bases and the V segment lost 6 bases, leaving 9 bases of the junction unmatched. Germline assignment: CDR1 SNHLY and CDR2 FYNNEI. CDR3 region: CASRGQTRSGNTIYF. As DNA, the CDR3 is TGTGCCAGCAGGGGACAGACCCGGTCGGGAAACACCATATATTTT.

The rearrangement uses TRBV5-1 and TRBJ2-7; weak D call: TRBD1 (5 bases). Between the trimmed V and J ends, which lost 2 bases and 5 bases, there was a span of 11 bases. This CDR3 region has 13 residues. Germline lookup yields CDR1 SGHRS and CDR2 YFSETQ. CDR3 in DNA: TGCGCCAGCAGCTTTGCCAGGGAAGACGAGCAGTACTTC. Amino acid sequence: CASSFAREDEQYF.

The chain combines TRBV14 with TRBJ2-3, with TRBD2 identical over 9 bases. The CDR3 sequence is 14 residues long. V lost 4 bases and J lost 4; bases outside the gene matches: 3. The germline gives CDR1 SGHDN, CDR2 FVKESK. CDR3 sequence reads: CASSPGLAPDTQYF. CDR3 DNA: TGTGCCAGCAGCCCGGGACTAGCACCAGATACGCAGTATTTT.

The chain carries TRBV5-4 and TRBJ2-1; 8 bases fit TRBD2. The CDR3 is 17 residues long. Germline lookup yields CDR1 SGHNT and CDR2 YYREEE (reference sequence). V gave up 4 bases and J gave up 4 bases; unmatched junction bases: 13. CDR3 nucleotide sequence: TGTGCCAGCAGCCCGCCCCCCGCGGGAGGCTCTTACAATGAGCAGTTCTTC. Its protein product is CASSPPPAGGSYNEQFF. The full variable domain, in which reference TRBV5-4 and TRBJ2-1 provide the parts outside the CDR3, is ETGVTQSPTHLIKTRGQQVTLRCSSQSGHNTVSWYQQALGQGPQFIFQYYREEENGRGNFPPRFSGLQFPNYSSELNVNALELDDSALYLCASSPPPAGGSYNEQFFGPGTRLTVL.

This chain uses TRBV28 with TRBJ1-2; D not resolved. Trimming shortened V by 11 bases and J by 8 bases, and 15 bases separated the two germline ends. Germline CDR1 and CDR2: MDHEN and SYDVKM. This CDR3 is 11 amino acids long. The CDR3: CACGPPTGYTF. The DNA for the CDR3 is TGTGCCTGCGGCCCACCGACGGGCTACACCTTC.

This clone was seen repeatedly, ten times or more. The chain couples TRBV28 to TRBJ2-7; 10 nucleotides align to TRBD1. The CDR3 totals 15 residues. With V trimmed by 4 bases and J by 3 bases, 6 bases remained unmatched. Germline V gene lookup returns CDR1 MDHEN and CDR2 SYDVKM. CDR3 amino acids: CASSSRQGAYYEQYF. Here the CDR3 DNA reads TGTGCCAGCAGTTCCCGACAGGGGGCATACTACGAGCAGTACTTC.

This chain joins TRBV5-1 and TRBJ2-7; D unclear. The CDR3 totals 11 residues. Trimming shortened V by 3 bases and J by 2 bases, and 3 bases separated the two germline ends. Per the germline V gene, CDR1 is SGHRS and CDR2 is YFSETQ. The CDR3 loop is CASSSAYEQYF. The CDR3 DNA follows: TGCGCCAGCAGCTCGGCCTACGAGCAGTACTTC.

The rearrangement joins TRBV4-1 to TRBJ2-3; 9 nucleotides agree with TRBD2. The V and J ends lost 0 bases and 5 bases, in that order; junction bases with no gene match: 15. Germline V lookup: CDR1 MGHRA, CDR2 YSYEKL. CDR3 length: 19 amino acids. The CDR3 sequence: CASSQERAGGLGAQDTQYF. The CDR3, as DNA: TGCGCCAGCAGCCAAGAAAGAGCGGGGGGTCTGGGGGCACAAGATACGCAGTATTTT.

The gene calls are TRBV18 and TRBJ1-1; 8 bases match TRBD1. With V trimmed by 4 bases and J by 3 bases, 4 bases remained unmatched. Germline CDR1 KGHSH, CDR2 LQKENI. This CDR3 comprises 14 residues. The CDR3 nucleotides read TGTGCCAGCTCACGGACAGGGCTGGACACTGAAGCTTTCTTT. This translates into CASSRTGLDTEAFF.